One sample yielded the 24 T cell receptor beta chains listed below, sequenced in a study of shared clonotypes between healthy human individuals. Some clones are missing from TCRdb's copy, which holds only in-frame ones; the method was immunoSEQ multiplex PCR. The table lists around 2,000,000 clones, less than 95% of them singletons. Cells designated naive CD8 were CD45RO-negative and were positively selected for CCR7, with terminally differentiated effector memory CD45RA+ cells excluded. The sequencing sample was made of naive CD8+ T cells sorted from blood. These receptors were taken from a man aged 18 to 29 in good health.

This clone has just one count. Other DNA sequences in this specimen translate into the identical CDR3. This chain uses TRBV13 with TRBJ1-1; D is uncertain. CDR1 and CDR2 from the germline V gene are PRHDT and FYEKMQ (reference sequence). V dropped 3 bases and J dropped 5 bases, with 4 bases sitting between them. The CDR3 loop spans 11 amino acids. CDR3 residues: CASSLDTEAFF. CDR3 bases: TGTGCCAGCAGCTTGGATACTGAAGCTTTCTTT.

The chain has TRBV4-1 and TRBJ2-2; perhaps TRBD2 as D (6 bases). Germline values: CDR1 MGHRA, CDR2 YSYEKL. V lost 5 bases and J 2 bases, leaving 9 bases between the germline ends. This CDR3 has 14 residues. CDR3 sequence: CASSYGTNTGELFF. The CDR3 DNA reads as TGCGCCAGCAGCTACGGGACTAACACCGGGGAGCTGTTTTTT.

V usage is TRBV9 and J usage is TRBJ2-1, with TRBD2 as a possible D gene (6 bases). The ends were cut back, 3 bases at V and 0 bases at J, with 16 bases in the middle. The length of the CDR3 is 17 residues. The germline V gene has CDR1 SGDLS and CDR2 YYNGEE. CDR3 DNA: TGTGCCAGCAGCGCACGGGAACAGGACTACTCCTACAATGAGCAGTTCTTC. It is translated as CASSAREQDYSYNEQFF. Filled out from reference TRBV9 and TRBJ2-1, the complete variable domain reads DSGVTQTPKHLITATGQRVTLRCSPRSGDLSVYWYQQSLDQGLQFLIQYYNGEERAKGNILERFSAQQFPDLHSELNLSSLELGDSALYFCASSAREQDYSYNEQFFGPGTRLTVL.

This clone is a singleton in its sample. This chain uses TRBV2 with TRBJ2-5; the D is unclear. CDR3 length: 12 residues. The germline CDR1 and CDR2 sequences are SNHLY and FYNNEI. Trimming removed 3 bases from V and 5 bases from J, with 7 bases in between. The CDR3 DNA sequence: TGTGCCAGCAGTGATGGAGAGGAGACCCAGTACTTC. It codes for CASSDGEETQYF.

The chain uses TRBV10-1 and TRBJ1-1, with D perhaps TRBD1 (6 bases). CDR3 size: 18 residues. With 8 bases removed from V and 2 bases from J, the gap between germline ends came to 27 bases. Germline V gene data show CDR1 as WNHNN and CDR2 as SYGVQD (reference sequence). CDR3 region: CASGGRTRPGTNNTEAFF. The CDR3 DNA sequence: TGCGCCAGCGGCGGCCGGACGAGACCCGGGACAAATAACACTGAAGCTTTCTTT.

This chain connects TRBV7-9 to TRBJ2-2; a possible D gene is TRBD2 (5 bases). The CDR3 is made up of 13 amino acids. Trimming left V 5 bases short and J 8 bases short, with 12 bases between. CDR1 is SEHNR, CDR2 FQNEAQ, per germline (reference sequence). CDR3 bases: TGTGCCAGCAGCCACGCGGGTATAGGGGAGCTGTTTTTT. It codes for CASSHAGIGELFF.

The J gene is TRBJ2-7, the V gene TRBV13, with D possibly being TRBD1 or TRBD2 (5 bases each). Germline-derived CDR1 and CDR2 are PRHDT and FYEKMQ (reference sequence). This CDR3 is 15 amino acids long. Trimming removed 5 bases from V and 2 bases from J, with 16 bases in between. The CDR3: CASSAAGTVTYEQYF. As DNA, the CDR3 is TGTGCCAGCAGCGCCGCCGGGACGGTGACCTACGAGCAGTACTTC.

The sample holds one count of this clone. This chain uses TRBV10-1 with TRBJ2-7; D is unclear. This CDR3 has 14 amino acids. The germline V gene encodes CDR1 WNHNN and CDR2 SYGVQD (reference sequence). Trimming took 3 bases from V and 4 from J, leaving 13 bases between them. Written as DNA, the CDR3 is TGCGCCAGCAGTGATTCTGGGGTCGGATACGAGCAGTACTTC. This gives the protein CASSDSGVGYEQYF.

The V gene is TRBV4-1, the J gene TRBJ2-1, with 8 bases lining up with TRBD2. Trimming took 0 bases from V and 5 from J; bases not matched to a gene: 12. CDR3 length: 18 residues. Germline CDR1 is MGHRA and CDR2 is YSYEKL. The CDR3 DNA sequence: TGCGCCAGCAGCCAAGAGCTTGTCCTAGCGGGTTTGAACAATGAGCAGTTCTTC. Protein: CASSQELVLAGLNNEQFF.

V is TRBV7-9 and J is TRBJ2-7, with D tentatively TRBD2 (7 bases). Per the germline V gene, CDR1 is SEHNR and CDR2 is FQNEAQ (reference sequence). The V gene lost 4 bases and the J gene lost 4 bases, with 17 bases spanning the gap. There are 15 residues in the CDR3. The CDR3 sequence: CASSSGGQPSYEQYF. The CDR3 nucleotides read TGTGCCAGCAGCTCGGGGGGACAACCGAGTTACGAGCAGTACTTC.

CDR3: CASSQEVGISYNEQFF. CDR3 DNA sequence: TGCGCCAGCAGCCAAGAGGTAGGGATCTCCTACAATGAGCAGTTCTTC. The chain employs TRBV4-3 and TRBJ2-1; D gene uncertain. V lost 0 bases to trimming and J lost 0 bases, with 9 bases between them. Looked up from germline, CDR1 is LGHNA and CDR2 is YSLEER. The CDR3 sequence is 16 residues long.

This sequence joins TRBV7-9 and TRBJ2-3; D remains unclear. In germline, CDR1 is SEHNR, CDR2 FQNEAQ (reference sequence). V lost 5 bases and J lost 4, with 13 bases in between. This CDR3 region has 14 residues. CDR3 sequence reads: CASSVPRIPDTQYF. CDR3 DNA: TGTGCCAGCAGCGTCCCTAGGATTCCAGATACGCAGTATTTT.

To note about this clone: This same CDR3 is encoded by further DNA sequences in the sample. The V call is TRBV19, the J call TRBJ2-7; D is perhaps TRBD1 or TRBD2 (5 bases each). The germline V gene has CDR1 LNHDA and CDR2 SQIVND (reference sequence). This CDR3 contains 13 residues. Trimming cost V 5 bases and J 0 bases, with 8 bases left between them. The CDR3 nucleotides are TGTGCCAGTAGTGGGACGGACTCCTACGAGCAGTACTTC. This translates into CASSGTDSYEQYF. The whole variable domain, filled in from reference TRBV19 and TRBJ2-7, reads DGGITQSPKYLFRKEGQNVTLSCEQNLNHDAMYWYRQDPGQGLRLIYYSQIVNDFQKGDIAEGYSVSREKKESFPLTVTSAQKNPTAFYLCASSGTDSYEQYFGPGTRLTVT.

This clone was detected once. The chain employs TRBV27 and TRBJ2-1, with D possibly being TRBD2 (6 bases). The germline gives CDR1 MNHEY, CDR2 SMNVEV (reference sequence). V was shortened by 6 bases and J by 10 bases, with 22 bases between the two germline ends. CDR3 length: 15 residues. The CDR3 sequence is CASSLTPGGAAEQFF. The CDR3 bases are TGTGCCAGCAGCTTAACGCCCGGCGGGGCCGCGGAGCAGTTCTTC.

The CDR3 reads CASSVEGVGSEQYF. The CDR3 DNA sequence: TGTGCCAGCAGCGTAGAGGGGGTTGGGAGCGAGCAGTACTTC. The chain is built from TRBV9 and TRBJ2-7, with D maybe TRBD1 (6 bases). Between the trimmed V and J ends, which lost 0 bases and 6 bases, there was a span of 13 bases. Germline V lookup: CDR1 SGDLS, CDR2 YYNGEE. This CDR3 region has 14 residues.

The chain carries TRBV7-6 and TRBJ2-7; 8 nucleotides match TRBD2. V lost 3 bases and J lost 5; bases outside the gene matches: 6. This CDR3 has 14 amino acids. Per the germline V gene, CDR1 is SGHVS and CDR2 is FNYEAQ. For the CDR3, the DNA is TGTGCCAGCAGCTTCGGGGGGGGAGTCCACGAGCAGTACTTC. Its protein is CASSFGGGVHEQYF.

The V call is TRBV2, the J call TRBJ1-1; 7 bases match TRBD1. Germline V CDR1 and CDR2: SNHLY, FYNNEI. The J segment lost 0 bases and the V segment lost 4 bases, leaving 2 bases of the junction unmatched. The CDR3 is 14 amino acids. The CDR3 loop reads CASSAGTVNTEAFF. Written as DNA, the CDR3 is TGTGCCAGCAGTGCCGGGACAGTGAACACTGAAGCTTTCTTT. The full variable domain, with the rest looked up from reference TRBV2 and TRBJ1-1, is EPEVTQTPSHQVTQMGQEVILRCVPISNHLYFYWYRQILGQKVEFLVSFYNNEISEKSEIFDDQFSVERPDGSNFTLKIRSTKLEDSAMYFCASSAGTVNTEAFFGQGTRLTVV.

The chain uses TRBV6-1 and TRBJ1-6, with 7 nucleotides matching TRBD1. Trimming at V came to 4 bases and at J to 7 bases, leaving 4 bases not matched to a gene. Germline lookup yields CDR1 MNHNS and CDR2 SASEGT. The CDR3 has 14 amino acids. CDR3 residues: CASSGRDRNSPLHF. The CDR3 DNA reads as TGTGCCAGCAGTGGCCGGGACAGAAATTCACCCCTCCACTTT.

V is TRBV28 and J is TRBJ1-1; 9 bases match TRBD1. After removal of 6 bases from V and 3 bases from J, the junction contained 5 bases not matched to a gene. The CDR3 totals 14 residues. Germline V lookup: CDR1 MDHEN, CDR2 SYDVKM. CDR3: CASSGTGWDTEAFF. Here the CDR3 DNA reads TGTGCCAGCAGCGGGACAGGGTGGGACACTGAAGCTTTCTTT.

Details on this clone: One junction end disagrees with the germline gene, perhaps due to a read error. This same CDR3 is encoded by further DNA sequences in the sample. CDR3 region: CASSLAAGYEQYF. The CDR3 DNA follows: TGTGCCAGCAGTTTAGCGGCTGGTTACGAGCAGTACTTC. The gene calls are TRBV7-9 and TRBJ2-7, with a tentative D call TRBD2 (6 bases). From germline, CDR1 is SEHNR and CDR2 FQNEAQ (reference sequence). The CDR3 length is 13 residues.

The chain links TRBV18 to TRBJ1-2; maybe TRBD1 (6 bases). Germline-derived CDR1 and CDR2 are KGHSH and LQKENI. The CDR3 has 15 amino acids. With 0 bases removed from V and 3 bases from J, the gap between germline ends came to 11 bases. This chain's CDR3 is CASSPPPGHDYGYTF. CDR3 DNA sequence: TGTGCCAGCTCACCACCTCCGGGACACGACTATGGCTACACCTTC.

The V and J genes are TRBV4-1 and TRBJ1-1, with D unclear. This CDR3 spans 13 amino acids. Per germline, CDR1 MGHRA and CDR2 YSYEKL. Trimming removed 1 base from V and 11 bases from J, with 14 bases in between. Here the CDR3 DNA reads TGCGCCAGCAGCCAAGCCTTAGCGCAGATGGCTTTCTTT. Its protein product is CASSQALAQMAFF.

V and J are TRBV5-1 and TRBJ2-3; D perhaps matches TRBD1 (6 bases). V was cut by 8 bases and J by 3 bases, with 10 bases left in between. The germline gives CDR1 SGHRS, CDR2 YFSETQ. The length of the CDR3 is 12 residues. CDR3 DNA: TGCGCCAGTACCGGACAGACAGATACGCAGTATTTT. Translation: CASTGQTDTQYF.

Worth noting for this clone: Additional DNA sequences in this sample encode the identical CDR3. This CDR3 reads CASSQDGYEQYF. In nucleotides, the CDR3 is TGTGCCAGCAGCCAAGACGGTTACGAGCAGTACTTC. The chain recombines TRBV14 with TRBJ2-7; D gene ambiguous. Germline CDR1 is SGHDN and CDR2 is FVKESK. The CDR3 length is 12 residues. V dropped 0 bases and J dropped 4 bases, with 4 bases sitting between them.